One sample yielded the 32 T cell receptor beta chains listed below, sequenced in a study of blood T cell repertoires in COVID-19. TCRdb keeps only in-frame clones here, not all; method: immunoSEQ multiplex PCR. Of approximately 28,000 clones listed, 90% are singletons. Material for sequencing was peripheral blood. All receptors derive from an older woman with active COVID-19.

The chain carries TRBV15 and TRBJ1-2; 8 bases are shared with TRBD1. This CDR3 spans 16 amino acids. In germline, CDR1 is LNHNV, CDR2 YYDKDF (reference sequence). V was clipped by 0 bases and J by 6 bases; unmatched bases: 9. For the CDR3, the DNA is TGTGCCACCAGCAGAGATTTCGGACAGGGAGATGATGGCTACACCTTC. This sequence encodes CATSRDFGQGDDGYTF.

The chain has TRBV27 and TRBJ2-3; 13 bases align to TRBD2. V was clipped by 4 bases and J by 3 bases; unmatched bases: 19. Looked up from germline, CDR1 is MNHEY and CDR2 is SMNVEV (reference sequence). This CDR3 contains 21 residues. Here the CDR3 DNA reads TGTGCCAGCAGTTCCCTCAGACTAGCGGGAGGTCGAACAAACAAGACAGATACGCAGTATTTT. Its protein product is CASSSLRLAGGRTNKTDTQYF.

The chain recombines TRBV4-1 with TRBJ1-4, with D tentatively TRBD1 (6 bases). Trimming removed 3 bases from V and 6 bases from J, with 11 bases in between. This CDR3 comprises 14 residues. Germline V gives CDR1 MGHRA, CDR2 YSYEKL. The CDR3 coding sequence is TGCGCCAGCAGCCAGGACAGAGGTGATGAAAAACTGTTTTTT. Amino acids: CASSQDRGDEKLFF.

The chain couples TRBV28 to TRBJ1-2; unclear D gene. The germline V and J ends were trimmed by 5 bases and 4 bases, with 11 bases remaining between them. Germline V CDR1 and CDR2: MDHEN, SYDVKM. The CDR3 loop spans 13 amino acids. The DNA for the CDR3 is TGTGCCAGCAGTCCCCCCCCAGGCTATGGCTACACCTTC. This codes for CASSPPPGYGYTF.

V usage is TRBV3-1 (or the pseudogene TRBV3-2) and J usage is TRBJ2-2; D might be TRBD1 (6 bases). CDR3 length equals 15 residues. Germline V gene lookup returns CDR1 LGHDT and CDR2 YNNKEL (reference sequence). Trimming shortened V by 7 bases and J by 6 bases, and 18 bases separated the two germline ends. CDR3 sequence reads: CASTPVAGAPGELFF. The CDR3 DNA reads TGTGCCAGCACCCCCGTGGCAGGGGCCCCCGGGGAGCTGTTTTTT.

The chain recombines TRBV7-9 with TRBJ1-2, with D maybe TRBD1 (5 bases). Germline V lookup: CDR1 SEHNR, CDR2 FQNEAQ (reference sequence). Trimming took 5 bases from V and 2 from J, leaving 15 bases between them. The CDR3 contains 15 residues. CDR3 nucleotides: TGTGCCAGCAGCATTACAGGAAACCCCAACTATGGCTACACCTTC. Translation: CASSITGNPNYGYTF.

This chain links TRBV28 with TRBJ2-4; 10 bases align to TRBD2. The V and J ends lost 7 bases and 6 bases, in that order; junction bases with no gene match: 12. The germline V gene encodes CDR1 MDHEN and CDR2 SYDVKM. The CDR3 sequence is 16 residues long. CDR3 nucleotides: TGTGCCAGCACCAAAGGTAGCGGGAGGTTCGGAAACATTCAGTACTTC. Its protein is CASTKGSGRFGNIQYF.

The chain carries TRBV4-1 and TRBJ2-1; D may be TRBD2 (5 bases). Trimming cost V 4 bases and J 0 bases, with 10 bases left between them. Per the germline V gene, CDR1 is MGHRA and CDR2 is YSYEKL. The CDR3 covers 15 residues. The CDR3 spells CASSPLEDSYNEQFF. The CDR3 DNA reads as TGCGCCAGCAGCCCCCTGGAGGACTCCTACAATGAGCAGTTCTTC.

The chain's CDR3 is CASSHRGGTEAFF. The CDR3 bases are TGTGCCAGCAGCCATAGGGGGGGCACTGAAGCTTTCTTT. The chain links TRBV3-1 (or the pseudogene TRBV3-2) to TRBJ1-1, with a weak D call TRBD1 (6 bases). The germline CDR1 and CDR2 sequences are LGHDT and YNNKEL (reference sequence). V lost 3 bases and J lost 4, with 9 bases in between. This CDR3 has 13 residues.

The chain employs TRBV2 and TRBJ2-1; 10 bases line up with TRBD2. Germline V gene lookup returns CDR1 SNHLY and CDR2 FYNNEI. This CDR3 region has 16 residues. Trimming at V came to 6 bases and at J to 3 bases, leaving 8 bases not matched to a gene. CDR3 DNA sequence: TGTGCCAGCAGCGATCCGGGACTAGCGAACTACAATGAGCAGTTCTTC. Its protein product is CASSDPGLANYNEQFF.

The chain links TRBV5-1 to TRBJ2-3; 9 bases are a match to TRBD2. The CDR3 runs 16 residues. The ends lost 0 bases at V and 2 bases at J; junction bases unmatched: 4. CDR1 and CDR2 from the germline V gene are SGHRS and YFSETQ. This chain's CDR3 is CASSLELAGHTDTQYF. CDR3 nucleotides: TGCGCCAGCAGCTTGGAACTAGCGGGCCACACAGATACGCAGTATTTT.

This clone was seen only a few times. The CDR3 spells CASSAGTSGTHEQYF. CDR3 in DNA: TGCGCCAGCAGCGCCGGGACTAGCGGGACCCACGAGCAGTACTTC. V and J are TRBV5-1 and TRBJ2-7; 13 nucleotides agree with TRBD2. The CDR3 sequence is 15 residues long. Germline V gene sequence: CDR1 SGHRS, CDR2 YFSETQ. V shed 4 bases and J 5 bases; nucleotides not matched to a gene: 6.

The V call is TRBV2, the J call TRBJ2-1, with 9 nucleotides matching TRBD2. Per germline, CDR1 SNHLY and CDR2 FYNNEI. CDR3 size: 14 residues. J gave up 9 bases and V 0 bases, and 3 bases lay outside the gene matches. CDR3 nucleotides: TGTGCCAGCAGTGAAGCCCTAGCGGGAAGTGAGCAGTTCTTC. Translation gives CASSEALAGSEQFF.

The chain links TRBV9 to TRBJ2-5, with D perhaps TRBD2 (6 bases). Looked up from germline, CDR1 is SGDLS and CDR2 is YYNGEE. V shed 0 bases and J shed 2 bases, with 17 bases lying between them. The length of the CDR3 is 17 residues. CDR3 region: CASSVGWREWNQETQYF. CDR3 sequence (DNA): TGTGCCAGCAGCGTAGGGTGGAGGGAATGGAATCAAGAGACCCAGTACTTC.

The chain couples TRBV7-9 to TRBJ2-1, with D possibly being TRBD1 (5 bases). Germline CDR1 is SEHNR and CDR2 is FQNEAQ (reference sequence). V was trimmed by 5 bases and J by 4 bases, leaving 9 bases between them. This CDR3 has 13 residues. CDR3 amino acids: CASSLRQYNEQFF. In DNA, the CDR3 is TGTGCCAGCAGCCTACGACAGTACAATGAGCAGTTCTTC.

The rearrangement joins TRBV7-9 to TRBJ1-4; 8 bases fit TRBD1. Unmatched junction bases numbered 3, after V lost 5 bases and J lost 4 bases. Germline-derived CDR1 and CDR2 are SEHNR and FQNEAQ (reference sequence). This CDR3 has 14 residues. CDR3 residues: CASSRGQDNEKLFF. The DNA for the CDR3 is TGTGCCAGCAGCCGGGGACAGGATAATGAAAAACTGTTTTTT.

The rearrangement joins TRBV7-9 to TRBJ2-6; D might be TRBD1 (6 bases). V was cut by 5 bases and J by 2 bases, with 10 bases left in between. The CDR3 spans 15 residues. Germline assignment: CDR1 SEHNR and CDR2 FQNEAQ (reference sequence). The CDR3: CASSKNRAGANVLTF. The CDR3 bases are TGTGCCAGCAGCAAGAACAGGGCTGGGGCCAACGTCCTGACTTTC.

The J gene is TRBJ2-5, the V gene TRBV5-1; D is possibly TRBD2 (5 bases). The CDR3 contains 15 residues. Germline V CDR1 and CDR2: SGHRS, YFSETQ. V lost 0 bases and J lost 1, with 10 bases in between. In DNA, the CDR3 is TGCGCCAGCAGCTTGGCCGCTAGCTCCCAAGAGACCCAGTACTTC. Its protein is CASSLAASSQETQYF.

This chain connects TRBV29-1 to TRBJ1-1, with D perhaps TRBD1 (5 bases). This CDR3 has 12 residues. Germline V gives CDR1 SQVTM, CDR2 ANQGSEA. The CDR3 nucleotides read TGCACCGTCCTGGGGAGGAGGGGTGAAGCTTTCTTT. Its protein product is CTVLGRRGEAFF.

The chain couples TRBV28 to TRBJ2-7; 9 nucleotides line up with TRBD2. CDR1 is MDHEN and CDR2 is SYDVKM in the germline V gene. The V and J ends lost 5 bases and 4 bases, in that order; junction bases with no gene match: 21. The CDR3 loop spans 19 amino acids. Written as DNA, the CDR3 is TGTGCCAGCAGTGGGTCGTCTCGGCGGGAGGGCCGAGGGATTTACGAGCAGTACTTC. It specifies CASSGSSRREGRGIYEQYF.

This CDR3 is CASSAPDRGRFGYTF. CDR3 nucleotides: TGTGCCAGTAGTGCCCCGGACAGGGGGCGCTTTGGCTACACCTTC. The chain joins TRBV19 to TRBJ1-2, with TRBD1 identical over 11 bases. Germline assignment: CDR1 LNHDA and CDR2 SQIVND (reference sequence). The CDR3 loop spans 15 amino acids. V shed 5 bases and J 7 bases; nucleotides not matched to a gene: 9.

The V gene is TRBV24-1, the J gene TRBJ2-2; TRBD1 is a possible D gene (5 bases). Trimming stripped 3 bases from V and 5 bases from J, with 12 bases between. The CDR3 consists of 15 residues. Germline V gene data show CDR1 as KGHDR and CDR2 as SFDVKD. The CDR3 DNA reads as TGTGCCACCAGTGATACTAAGGGGCGAACCGGGGAGCTGTTTTTT. Its translation is CATSDTKGRTGELFF.

The chain is built from TRBV7-9 and TRBJ1-1, with 7 bases identical to TRBD1. This CDR3 comprises 14 residues. V shed 6 bases and J 1 base; nucleotides not matched to a gene: 5. Germline loops: CDR1 SEHNR, CDR2 FQNEAQ (reference sequence). As DNA, the CDR3 is TGTGCCAGCAGTGCAGGGGGTCAGAACACTGAAGCTTTCTTT. Amino acids: CASSAGGQNTEAFF.

The genes are TRBV18 and TRBJ2-5, with D maybe TRBD2 (5 bases). This CDR3 region has 13 residues. Germline V gene sequence: CDR1 KGHSH, CDR2 LQKENI. The V and J ends lost 8 bases and 1 base respectively, with 11 bases between them. The CDR3 spells CASHPSGQETQYF. DNA of the CDR3: TGTGCCAGCCACCCCAGCGGCCAAGAGACCCAGTACTTC.

The rearrangement joins TRBV5-6 to TRBJ2-3, with 12 bases that match TRBD2. Germline values: CDR1 SGHDT, CDR2 YYEEEE. V was clipped by 4 bases and J by 2 bases; unmatched bases: 8. The CDR3 runs 17 residues. The CDR3 loop is CASSRRLAGDLTDTQYF. For the CDR3, the DNA is TGTGCCAGCAGCCGCCGACTAGCGGGGGATCTCACAGATACGCAGTATTTT.

V gene TRBV12-3 or TRBV12-4 combines with J gene TRBJ2-1; TRBD2 agrees at 9 bases. V lost 7 bases and J lost 8; bases outside the gene matches: 6. The CDR3 is 13 amino acids. The CDR3 DNA sequence: TGTGCCAGCAAGGCGGGAGGGGCGGATGAGCAGTTCTTC. Protein product: CASKAGGADEQFF.

The CDR3 region has the DNA TGTGCCAGCAGCCCCGGTAGCGGGAGCTACGAGCAGTACTTC. Its translation: CASSPGSGSYEQYF. This sequence joins TRBV5-4 and TRBJ2-7; TRBD2 matches 9 bases. The CDR3 extends over 14 amino acids. In germline, CDR1 is SGHNT, CDR2 YYREEE (reference sequence). The ends lost 4 bases at V and 3 bases at J; junction bases unmatched: 5. Full variable domain (rest looked up from reference TRBV5-4 and TRBJ2-7): ETGVTQSPTHLIKTRGQQVTLRCSSQSGHNTVSWYQQALGQGPQFIFQYYREEENGRGNFPPRFSGLQFPNYSSELNVNALELDDSALYLCASSPGSGSYEQYFGPGTRLTVT.

V and J are TRBV28 and TRBJ2-7; 8 bases match TRBD1. The junction had 9 bases not matched to a gene; V was cut back by 10 bases and J by 4 bases. Germline values: CDR1 MDHEN, CDR2 SYDVKM. The length of the CDR3 is 13 residues. CDR3 nucleotide sequence: TGTGCCACCCACCCGGACAGGGAATACGAGCAGTACTTC. It encodes CATHPDREYEQYF.

The V gene is TRBV5-1, the J gene TRBJ2-1, with 10 bases lining up with TRBD2. CDR3 length: 15 residues. Looked up from germline, CDR1 is SGHRS and CDR2 is YFSETQ. After removal of 3 bases from V and 5 bases from J, the junction contained 5 bases not matched to a gene. The CDR3 spells CASSSTGTSDNEQFF. CDR3 coding DNA: TGCGCCAGCAGCTCCACCGGGACTAGCGACAATGAGCAGTTCTTC.

The chain employs TRBV7-8 and TRBJ2-7; no definite D call. V lost 5 bases and J 4 bases, leaving 12 bases between the germline ends. CDR1 is SGHVS, CDR2 FQNEAQ, per germline. The CDR3 consists of 13 residues. The CDR3 spells CASSTRNKYEQYF. The CDR3, as DNA: TGTGCCAGCAGCACCCGAAACAAATACGAGCAGTACTTC.

This chain connects TRBV4-1 to TRBJ2-2; 7 nucleotides align to TRBD1. Per the germline V gene, CDR1 is MGHRA and CDR2 is YSYEKL. Germline trimming cut 0 bases from V and 4 bases from J; bases unmatched to any gene: 5. This CDR3 has 16 amino acids. CDR3 sequence: CASSQDQGQITGELFF. In nucleotides, the CDR3 is TGCGCCAGCAGCCAAGATCAGGGACAGATCACCGGGGAGCTGTTTTTT.

V usage is TRBV10-2 and J usage is TRBJ2-3; 7 positions agree with TRBD2. The V gene's germline CDR1 is WSHSY and CDR2 SAAADI. The CDR3 sequence is 16 residues long. Trimming at V came to 0 bases and at J to 1 base, leaving 4 bases not matched to a gene. CDR3: CASSESGGSGTDTQYF. DNA of the CDR3: TGCGCCAGCAGTGAGTCGGGAGGGTCGGGCACAGATACGCAGTATTTT.